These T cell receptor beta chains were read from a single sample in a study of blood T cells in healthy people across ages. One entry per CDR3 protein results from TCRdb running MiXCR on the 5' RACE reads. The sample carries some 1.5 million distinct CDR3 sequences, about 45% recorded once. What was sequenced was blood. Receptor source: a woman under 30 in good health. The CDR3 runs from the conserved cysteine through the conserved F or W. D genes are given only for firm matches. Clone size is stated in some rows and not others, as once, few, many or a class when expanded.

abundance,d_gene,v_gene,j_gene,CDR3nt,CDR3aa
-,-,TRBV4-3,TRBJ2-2,TGCGCCAGCAGCCAAGATGGTCGGGAGACCGGGGAGCTGTTTTTT,CASSQDGRETGELFF
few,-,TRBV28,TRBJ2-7,TGTGCCAGCAGTTTTAGGGGGGTAGGGTCCTACGAGCAGTACTTC,CASSFRGVGSYEQYF
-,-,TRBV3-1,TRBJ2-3,TGTGCCAGCAGCCAAGATTGGGGAGGACGTGGGCAGTATTTT,CASSQDWGGRGQYF
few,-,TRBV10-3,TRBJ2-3,TGTGATGCGCGGGCCTTCTCACCTAGCACAGATACGCAGTATTTT,CDARAFSPSTDTQYF
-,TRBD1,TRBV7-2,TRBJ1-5,TGTGCCAGCAGCCGGATTCCGGGACAGGGTCTCAATCAGCCCCAGCATTTT,CASSRIPGQGLNQPQHF
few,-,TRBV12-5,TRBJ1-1,TGTGCTAGTGGTTTGGAGTGGGGAACTGAAGCTTTCTTT,CASGLEWGTEAFF
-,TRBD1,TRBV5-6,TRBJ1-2,TGTGCCAGCAGCTCGAGTCACAGGGGGACCTATGGCTACACCTTC,CASSSSHRGTYGYTF
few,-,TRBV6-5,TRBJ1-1,TGTGCCAGCAGTCCCAGGGGCGAGGCTGAAGCTTTCTTT,CASSPRGEAEAFF
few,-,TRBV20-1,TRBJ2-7,TGCAGTGCCTCTAGGGAAGGTGACAGGCAATCCTACGAGCAGTACTTC,CSASREGDRQSYEQYF
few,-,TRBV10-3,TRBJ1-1,TGTGCCATCAGTGGCCGGGCGGGTGACACTGAAGCTTTCTTT,CAISGRAGDTEAFF
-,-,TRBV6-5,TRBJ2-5,TGTGCCAGCAGTCGACGCCGGAAAGAGACCCAGTACTTC,CASSRRRKETQYF
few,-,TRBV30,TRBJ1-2,TGTGCCTGGAGCCCGGGTGCCTATGGCTACACCTTC,CAWSPGAYGYTF
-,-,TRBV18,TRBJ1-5,TGTGCCAGCTCACCAGACCCCAAAAGGGCCCAGCATTTT,CASSPDPKRAQHF
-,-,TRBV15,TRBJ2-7,TGTGCCACCAGCAGAGATGGGGGTAGCTCCTACAATGAGCAGTACTTC,CATSRDGGSSYNEQYF
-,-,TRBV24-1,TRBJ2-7,TGTGCCACCAGTGCTAGTGAGCAGTACTTC,CATSASEQYF
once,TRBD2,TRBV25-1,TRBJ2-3,TGTGCCAGCAGCAACCGGGGAACTAGCGGGAGCACAGATACGCAGTATTTT,CASSNRGTSGSTDTQYF
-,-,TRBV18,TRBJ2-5,TGTGCCAGCTCACCAGGGGCAGCGGTACTCCAAGAGACCCAGTACTTC,CASSPGAAVLQETQYF
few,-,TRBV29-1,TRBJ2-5,TGCAGCGGCACTACGGGTTACCAAGAGACCCAGTACTTC,CSGTTGYQETQYF
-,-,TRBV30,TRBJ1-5,TGTGCCTGGAGTTGGCAGGGCAATCAGCCCCAGCATTTT,CAWSWQGNQPQHF
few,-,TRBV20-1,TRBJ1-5,TGCAGTGCTTTGGGAGACACATATAGCAATCAGCCCCAGCATTTT,CSALGDTYSNQPQHF
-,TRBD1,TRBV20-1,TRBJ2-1,TGCAGTGCTAACGAATGGACAGGGGAGAAAGATGAGCAGTTCTTC,CSANEWTGEKDEQFF
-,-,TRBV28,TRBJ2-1,TGTGCCAGCAGTTCCCAAGGGACACCCTACAATGAGCAGTGCTTC,CASSSQGTPYNEQCF
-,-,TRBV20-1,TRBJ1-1,TGCAGTGCCCACCAGGGCGGGTTTGGCACTGAAGCTTTCTTT,CSAHQGGFGTEAFF
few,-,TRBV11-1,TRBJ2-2,TGTGCCAGCAGCTTGGGGGCTGGCACCGGGGAGCTGTTTTTT,CASSLGAGTGELFF
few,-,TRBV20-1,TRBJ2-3,TGCAGTGCTCCAATTAGGAGTGGGAGCCAAGATACGCAGTATTTT,CSAPIRSGSQDTQYF
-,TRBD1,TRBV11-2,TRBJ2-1,TGTGCCAGCAGCCCGGGACAGGGCATAAACAATGAGCAGTTCTTC,CASSPGQGINNEQFF
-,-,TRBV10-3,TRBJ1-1,TGTGCCATCAGTGAGGGATACAGCACTGAAGCTTTCTTT,CAISEGYSTEAFF
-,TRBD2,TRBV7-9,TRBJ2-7,TGTGCCAGCAGCTTAATACTAGCGGAGGTCTCCTACGAGCAGTACTTC,CASSLILAEVSYEQYF
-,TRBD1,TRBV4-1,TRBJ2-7,TGCGCCAGCAGCCAGGAAAGTACCGGGACAGCCGACTTTAGGCAGTACTTC,CASSQESTGTADFRQYF
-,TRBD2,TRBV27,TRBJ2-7,TGTGCCAGCAGGCCCGTTTGGACTAGCGGGCACTACGAGCAGTACTTC,CASRPVWTSGHYEQYF
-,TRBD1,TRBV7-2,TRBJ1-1,TGTGCCAGCAGCTTAATGGGACAGGGCCACACTGAAGCTTTCTTT,CASSLMGQGHTEAFF
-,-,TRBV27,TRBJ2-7,TGTGCCAGCAGTTTGTTTCCAGGGAGCTCCTACGAGCAGTACTTC,CASSLFPGSSYEQYF
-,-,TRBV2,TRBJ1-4,TGTGCCAGCAGGTACTTGAGTCGACTGTTTTTT,CASRYLSRLFF
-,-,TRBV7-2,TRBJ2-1,TGTGCCAGCAGCCCTACAGGGCCCGATGAGCAGTTCTTC,CASSPTGPDEQFF
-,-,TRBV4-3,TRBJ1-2,TGCGCCAGCAGCCAAGACGTCGAATATGGCTACACCTTC,CASSQDVEYGYTF
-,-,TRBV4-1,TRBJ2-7,TGCGCCAGCAGCCAACGGGACCTAGGAGTTCGCCCGAGCGAGCAGTACTTC,CASSQRDLGVRPSEQYF
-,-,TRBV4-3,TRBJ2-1,TGCGCCAGCAGCCAAGAACCCCTGACCCTATTTGAGCAGTTCTTC,CASSQEPLTLFEQFF
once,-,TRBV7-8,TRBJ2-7,TGTGCCAGCAGCTTCTTCGCCTACTCGGGCCACCTCTCCTACGAGCAGTACTTC,CASSFFAYSGHLSYEQYF
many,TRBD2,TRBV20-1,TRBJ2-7,TGCAGTGCTAAGGGACTAGCGGGGTACGAGCAGTACTTC,CSAKGLAGYEQYF
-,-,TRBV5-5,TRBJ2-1,-,CASSSSGRVDEQFF
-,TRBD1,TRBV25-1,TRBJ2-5,TGTGCCAGCAGTGGACAGGGGGCTACGGGAGAGACCCAGTACTTC,CASSGQGATGETQYF
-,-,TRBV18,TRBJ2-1,TGTGCCAGCTCACCCCGCTCACAGGTAGGATCCTACAATGAGCAGTTCTTC,CASSPRSQVGSYNEQFF
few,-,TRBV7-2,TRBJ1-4,TGTGCCAGCAGCCCGAGGGGGGCAGCTAATGAAAAACTGTTTTTT,CASSPRGAANEKLFF
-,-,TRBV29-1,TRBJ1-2,TGCAGCGCCGCCATGACAGGCGACTATGGCTACACCTTC,CSAAMTGDYGYTF
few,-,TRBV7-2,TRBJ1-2,TGTGCCAGCAGCTTAGCAGGGGGTGACCCCCATGGCTACACCTTC,CASSLAGGDPHGYTF
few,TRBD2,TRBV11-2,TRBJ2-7,TGTGCCAGCAGCTTCACCGGGACTAGCCTGTACGAGCAGTACTTC,CASSFTGTSLYEQYF
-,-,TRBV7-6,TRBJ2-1,TGTGCCAGCAGCCCACAGTGGGGCTTCCCCTACAATGAGCAGTTCTTC,CASSPQWGFPYNEQFF
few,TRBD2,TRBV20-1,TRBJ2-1,TGCAGTGCTCGACCGGGACTAGCCCCGCGGGAGCAGTTCTTC,CSARPGLAPREQFF
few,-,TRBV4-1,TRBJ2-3,TGCGCCAGCAGCCAAGATTGGGGAGATACGCAGTATTTT,CASSQDWGDTQYF
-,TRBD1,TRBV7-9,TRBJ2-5,TGTGCCAGCAGCTTTGAGGGGGCAAGAGACAATGAGCAGTACTTC,CASSFEGARDNEQYF
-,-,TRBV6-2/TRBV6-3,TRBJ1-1,TGTGCCAGCAGTTACGTGGGACTTCTTATGAACACTGAAGCTTTCTTT,CASSYVGLLMNTEAFF
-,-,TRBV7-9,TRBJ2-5,TGTGCCAGCAGCTTAATCGGGGCGGAGATGCAAGAGACCCAGTACTTC,CASSLIGAEMQETQYF
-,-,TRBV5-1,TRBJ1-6,TGCGCCAGCAGCTTGGAGACAAGCTCCTATAATTCACCCCTCCACTTT,CASSLETSSYNSPLHF
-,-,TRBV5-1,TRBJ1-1,TGCGCCAGCAGAAAAAACAGCGACCACCCCATGAACACTGAAGCTTTCTTT,CASRKNSDHPMNTEAFF
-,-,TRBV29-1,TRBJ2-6,TGCAGCGCACACAGTTCTGGGGCCAACGTCCTGACTTTC,CSAHSSGANVLTF
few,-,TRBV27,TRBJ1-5,TGTGCCAGCAGTCTCCTGTTGGGGGTCAATCAGCCCCAGCATTTT,CASSLLLGVNQPQHF
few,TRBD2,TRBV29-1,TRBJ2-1,TGCAGCGTTGAGTTCCCCGGGGGGATAAATGAGCAGTTCTTC,CSVEFPGGINEQFF